This T cell receptor (beta chain) is from a study of beta chain features in type 1 diabetes. Findings of the study overall: A moderate, significant TCRB CDR3 shortening appeared in type 1 diabetes across four CD4+ subsets.

Per germline, CDR1 PRHDT and CDR2 FYEKMQ (reference sequence). Trimming left V 4 bases short and J 1 base short, with 19 bases between. The CDR3 spans 17 residues. The table lists this clone with a few counts. Its antigen is as yet unknown. Sequencing targeted expressed TCRB transcripts, as all isolated RNA had been reverse transcribed. Produced via immunoSEQ multiplex PCR; TCRdb's table is partial and in-frame only. The table shows 150,000 to 200,000 clones, with 63% occurring only once. Sequenced sample: naive CD4+ T cells from blood. The V call is TRBV13, the J call TRBJ2-5; D is perhaps TRBD1 (5 bases). The sequence derives from a man under 40 with type 1 diabetes. CDR3 nucleotide sequence: TGTGCCAGCAGCTCCTCACTGCGACAGTTCTCCCAAGAGACCCAGTACTTC. Amino acids: CASSSSLRQFSQETQYF. The full variable domain, in which reference TRBV13 and TRBJ2-5 provide the parts outside the CDR3, is AAGVIQSPRHLIKEKRETATLKCYPIPRHDTVYWYQQGPGQDPQFLISFYEKMQSDKGSIPDRFSAQQFSDYHSELNMSSLELGDSALYFCASSSSLRQFSQETQYFGPGTRLLVL.